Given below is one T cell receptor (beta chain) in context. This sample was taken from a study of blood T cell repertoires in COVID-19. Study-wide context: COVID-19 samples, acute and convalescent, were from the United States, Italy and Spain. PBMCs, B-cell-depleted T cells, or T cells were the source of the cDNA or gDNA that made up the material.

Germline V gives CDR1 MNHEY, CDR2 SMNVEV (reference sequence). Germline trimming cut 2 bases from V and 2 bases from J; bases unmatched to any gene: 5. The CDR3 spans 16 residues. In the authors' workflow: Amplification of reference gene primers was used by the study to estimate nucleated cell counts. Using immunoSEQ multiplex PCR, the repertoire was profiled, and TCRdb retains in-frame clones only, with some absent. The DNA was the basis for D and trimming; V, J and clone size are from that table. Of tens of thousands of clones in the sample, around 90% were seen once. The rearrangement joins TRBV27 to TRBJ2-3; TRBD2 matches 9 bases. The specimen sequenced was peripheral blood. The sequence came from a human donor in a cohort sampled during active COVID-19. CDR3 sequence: CASSLPLAGNTDTQYF. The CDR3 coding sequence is TGTGCCAGCAGTTTACCACTAGCGGGCAACACAGATACGCAGTATTTT.